A selection of T cell receptor beta chains follows, all from one sample in a study of blood T cell repertoires in COVID-19. The repertoire was sequenced with immunoSEQ multiplex PCR; TCRdb's copy has only in-frame clones and lacks some. The data show about 150,000 clones, with more than 75% seen just once and roughly 2.5% held by the top ten. The sequenced sample was peripheral blood. The receptors were gathered from a man between 50 and 59 years old with active COVID-19. CDR3s include the opening cysteine and the closing phenylalanine or tryptophan. Fields, in order: J gene, D gene, V gene, clone size, CDR3 protein, CDR3 DNA. The D gene is left open where the match is weak. Size is omitted from some rows. Given values are once, few, many or a class for expanded clones.

TRBJ2-5	-	TRBV21-1	-	CASSKGQGDQETQYF	TGTGCCAGCAGCAAAGGCCAGGGGGATCAAGAGACCCAGTACTTC
TRBJ2-1	-	TRBV14	once	CASSSLGRGNEQFF	TGTGCCAGCAGCTCCCTCGGCAGGGGCAATGAGCAGTTCTTC
TRBJ2-2	TRBD2	TRBV27	-	CASSFGTSGGLGTGELFF	TGTGCCAGCAGTTTCGGGACTAGCGGGGGTTTAGGCACCGGGGAGCTGTTTTTT
TRBJ1-5	-	TRBV10-2	-	CASSGQLNQPQHF	TGCGCCAGCAGTGGACAGTTGAATCAGCCCCAGCATTTT
TRBJ1-6	TRBD1	TRBV4-3	-	CASSLGQGDSPLHF	TGCGCCAGCAGCCTGGGACAGGGCGACTCACCCCTCCACTTT
TRBJ2-1	-	TRBV6-5	-	CASSRQLDRYNEQFF	TGTGCCAGCAGCCGCCAGCTCGACAGATACAATGAGCAGTTCTTC
TRBJ2-2	-	TRBV11-2	-	CASRGLGSIQVRVGELFF	TGTGCCAGCAGGGGGCTTGGGTCCATCCAGGTTCGGGTGGGGGAGCTGTTTTTT
TRBJ1-5	TRBD1	TRBV2	-	CASSVGQGDQPQHF	TGTGCCAGCAGTGTTGGACAGGGTGATCAGCCCCAGCATTTT
TRBJ2-5	-	TRBV3-1/TRBV3-2	-	CASRQTGQEMAQYF	TGTGCCAGCAGGCAGACAGGTCAAGAGATGGCCCAGTACTTC
TRBJ1-6	TRBD1	TRBV18	-	CASSRDSTYNSPLHF	TGTGCCAGCTCACGGGACAGTACCTATAATTCACCCCTCCACTTT
TRBJ2-3	TRBD1	TRBV5-6	-	CASSTGQASTDTQYF	TGTGCCAGCAGCACGGGACAGGCTAGCACAGATACGCAGTATTTT
TRBJ2-3	-	TRBV7-9	-	CASSFQRATTDTQYF	TGTGCCAGCAGCTTCCAGCGGGCGACCACAGATACGCAGTATTTT
TRBJ1-2	TRBD1	TRBV3-1/TRBV3-2	-	CASSLGQGSGYTF	TGTGCCAGCAGCCTGGGACAGGGTAGTGGCTACACCTTC
TRBJ2-7	-	TRBV23-1	-	CASSQSHSSYEQYF	TGCGCCAGCAGTCAATCTCACAGCTCCTACGAGCAGTACTTC
TRBJ2-5	TRBD1	TRBV6-5	-	CASSTTGVGTQYF	TGTGCCAGCAGTACGACAGGGGTGGGGACCCAGTACTTC
TRBJ2-6	-	TRBV3-1/TRBV3-2	-	CASSQDPPGASEANVLTF	TGTGCCAGCAGCCAAGATCCCCCAGGGGCCTCTGAGGCCAACGTCCTGACTTTC
TRBJ2-2	TRBD2	TRBV11-3	-	CASSELAGGNTGELFF	TGTGCCAGCAGCGAGCTAGCGGGGGGGAACACCGGGGAGCTGTTTTTT
TRBJ1-1	TRBD1	TRBV4-3	-	CASSHRTGPMNTEAFF	TGCGCCAGCAGCCATAGGACAGGTCCAATGAACACTGAAGCTTTCTTT
TRBJ2-3	TRBD2	TRBV9	-	CASTFGQRGDTDTQYF	TGTGCCAGCACCTTCGGCCAGCGGGGGGACACAGATACGCAGTATTTT
TRBJ2-1	-	TRBV11-2	-	CASSLTGGSKPSSYNEQFF	TGTGCCAGCAGCTTAACCGGGGGATCTAAACCGAGCTCCTACAATGAGCAGTTCTTC
TRBJ2-7	-	TRBV6-6	-	CASSYPPRDEQYF	TGTGCCAGCAGTTACCCCCCGCGGGACGAGCAGTACTTC
TRBJ2-1	TRBD1	TRBV5-1	-	CASSLGGQGSHEQFF	TGCGCCAGCAGCTTGGGCGGACAGGGGTCACATGAGCAGTTCTTC
TRBJ2-2	-	TRBV11-3	-	CASSPRAGELFF	TGTGCCAGCAGCCCTCGGGCCGGGGAGCTGTTTTTT
TRBJ2-1	-	TRBV29-1	-	CSVEDLNGAQVQFF	TGCAGCGTTGAAGACTTAAACGGAGCCCAAGTCCAGTTCTTC
TRBJ2-1	-	TRBV13	-	CASSLDSDEQFF	TGTGCCAGCAGCTTGGACTCTGATGAGCAGTTCTTC